The 14 T cell receptor beta chains below were found in one sample sequenced in a study of blood T cell repertoires in COVID-19. Some clones are missing from TCRdb's copy, which holds only in-frame ones; the method was immunoSEQ multiplex PCR. Among approximately 180,000 clones listed, approximately 80% were seen once. Material for sequencing was peripheral blood. The receptor set was obtained from a woman between 35 and 50 years old with COVID-19, enrolled during active disease.

The chain has TRBV6-6 and TRBJ1-5; D is perhaps TRBD1 (5 bases). This CDR3 is 15 amino acids long. Trimming removed 7 bases from V and 9 bases from J, with 22 bases in between. From germline, CDR1 is MNHNY and CDR2 SVGAGI (reference sequence). Here the CDR3 DNA reads TGTGCCAGCACCCAGACAGTCCGAATGGCTTGGCCCCAGCATTTT. This sequence encodes CASTQTVRMAWPQHF.

The chain couples TRBV7-9 to TRBJ1-1; 10 bases are a match to TRBD1. CDR3 length: 16 amino acids. Germline V CDR1 and CDR2: SEHNR, FQNEAQ (reference sequence). With V trimmed by 5 bases and J by 4 bases, 10 bases remained unmatched. The CDR3 region has the DNA TGTGCCAGCAGCGCAGACAGGGGGCGAGGTAGCACTGAAGCTTTCTTT. Translating gives CASSADRGRGSTEAFF.

The chain couples TRBV6-5 to TRBJ1-2, with D uncertain. The CDR3 extends over 14 amino acids. CDR1 MNHEY and CDR2 SVGAGI come from the germline V gene. V was clipped by 1 base and J by 4 bases, with 10 bases between them. The CDR3 protein is CASSYFDASYGYTF. CDR3 nucleotide sequence: TGTGCCAGCAGTTACTTCGATGCGTCCTATGGCTACACCTTC.

The chain joins TRBV19 to TRBJ1-2; D might be TRBD1 (5 bases). V dropped 3 bases and J dropped 5 bases, with 25 bases sitting between them. The germline V gene encodes CDR1 LNHDA and CDR2 SQIVND (reference sequence). This CDR3 has 18 amino acids. This CDR3 reads CASSMGLTGGAPLYGYTF. The CDR3 region has the DNA TGTGCCAGTAGTATGGGACTCACGGGCGGGGCCCCCCTTTATGGCTACACCTTC. The variable domain in full, completed from reference TRBV19 and TRBJ1-2, reads DGGITQSPKYLFRKEGQNVTLSCEQNLNHDAMYWYRQDPGQGLRLIYYSQIVNDFQKGDIAEGYSVSREKKESFPLTVTSAQKNPTAFYLCASSMGLTGGAPLYGYTFGSGTRLTVV.

The V gene is TRBV5-5, the J gene TRBJ2-7; 7 nucleotides agree with TRBD1. Germline CDR1 and CDR2: SGHKS and YYEKEE (reference sequence). This CDR3 spans 13 amino acids. The junction had 2 bases not matched to a gene; V was cut back by 5 bases and J by 0 bases. CDR3 DNA sequence: TGTGCCAGCAGTAGACAGGGCTCCTACGAGCAGTACTTC. Translating it yields CASSRQGSYEQYF.

Notes on this clone: The limits of the CDR3 on the DNA are not certain, so only TCRdb's listed CDR3 is given. The chain joins TRBV19 to TRBJ1-1. Germline V CDR1 and CDR2: LNHDA, SQIVND (reference sequence). 13 amino acids form the CDR3, both terminal residues included. The CDR3 reads CASSDFRGTEAFF.

The chain joins TRBV25-1 to TRBJ1-2; tentatively, D is TRBD1 (5 bases). In germline, CDR1 is MGHDK, CDR2 SYGVNS. The V gene lost 4 bases and the J gene lost 4 bases, with 13 bases spanning the gap. The CDR3 contains 14 residues. DNA of the CDR3: TGTGCCAGCAGTGCCAGGGAAACTTCCTATGGCTACACCTTC. Translation gives CASSARETSYGYTF.

The J gene is TRBJ2-7, the V gene TRBV19, with a weak D call TRBD2 (5 bases). Trimming pared 1 base from V and 0 bases from J, leaving 16 bases between. This CDR3 has 17 residues. CDR1 and CDR2 from the germline V gene are LNHDA and SQIVND (reference sequence). The DNA for the CDR3 is TGTGCCAGTAGTATAGGCCCTGCGGGCTCCAGCTCCTACGAGCAGTACTTC. As protein: CASSIGPAGSSSYEQYF.

This chain joins TRBV29-1 and TRBJ2-7; 7 bases map to TRBD1. Germline V gene data show CDR1 as SQVTM and CDR2 as ANQGSEA. Trimming cost V 7 bases and J 2 bases; bases outside gene matches: 5. This CDR3 contains 12 residues. CDR3 loop: CSGWDSTYEQYF. The CDR3 DNA follows: TGCAGCGGATGGGACAGTACCTACGAGCAGTACTTC.

This clone has just one count. V gene TRBV5-6 combines with J gene TRBJ1-4; no firm D call. Per the germline V gene, CDR1 is SGHDT and CDR2 is YYEEEE. V dropped 0 bases and J dropped 4 bases, with 4 bases sitting between them. The CDR3 is made up of 13 amino acids. The DNA for the CDR3 is TGTGCCAGCAGCTTGGGTAGTAATGAAAAACTGTTTTTT. Protein: CASSLGSNEKLFF.

This chain uses TRBV4-1 with TRBJ1-1; D unresolved. Germline V gene sequence: CDR1 MGHRA, CDR2 YSYEKL. The CDR3 has 11 residues. The ends were cut back, 0 bases at V and 7 bases at J, with 3 bases in the middle. The CDR3 region has the DNA TGCGCCAGCAGCCAAGACAGTGAAGCTTTCTTT. The encoded protein is CASSQDSEAFF.

The chain uses TRBV7-3 and TRBJ2-2; maybe TRBD1 (6 bases). V lost 5 bases and J lost 6, with 10 bases in between. Germline values: CDR1 SGHTA, CDR2 FQGTGA. The CDR3 has 13 residues. CDR3 protein: CASSPTGPGELFF. The CDR3 bases are TGTGCCAGCAGCCCCACAGGGCCCGGGGAGCTGTTTTTT.

For this clone: The germline gene is not matched at one end of the junction; a read error may be the cause. The V and J genes are TRBV10-1 and TRBJ2-7; TRBD2 aligns across 14 bases. The CDR3 runs to 12 residues. Germline V gene lookup returns CDR1 WNHNN and CDR2 SYGVQD (reference sequence). The CDR3 loop reads CASSELGLAGVF. The CDR3 region has the DNA TGCGCCAGCAGTGAGTTGGGACTAGCGGGAGTTTTC.

This chain uses TRBV2 with TRBJ2-7; 7 nucleotides match TRBD1. The CDR3 extends over 14 amino acids. Trimming took 10 bases from V and 3 from J; bases not matched to a gene: 12. In germline, CDR1 is SNHLY, CDR2 FYNNEI. CDR3 protein: CATTAGTVYYEQYF. The CDR3 DNA follows: TGTGCCACCACGGCCGGGACAGTCTACTACGAGCAGTACTTC.